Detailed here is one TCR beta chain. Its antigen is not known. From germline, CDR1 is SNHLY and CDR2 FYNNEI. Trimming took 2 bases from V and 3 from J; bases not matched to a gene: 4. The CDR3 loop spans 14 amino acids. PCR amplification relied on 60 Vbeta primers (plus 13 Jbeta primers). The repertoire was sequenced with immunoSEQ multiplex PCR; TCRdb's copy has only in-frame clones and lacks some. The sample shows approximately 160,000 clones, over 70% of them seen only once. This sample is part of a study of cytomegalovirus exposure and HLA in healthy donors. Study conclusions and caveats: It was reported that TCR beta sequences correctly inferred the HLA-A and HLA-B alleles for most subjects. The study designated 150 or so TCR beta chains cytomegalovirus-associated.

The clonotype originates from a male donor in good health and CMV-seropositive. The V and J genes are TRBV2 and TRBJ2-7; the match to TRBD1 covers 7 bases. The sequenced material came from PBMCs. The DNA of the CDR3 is TGTGCCAGCAGTGAACAGGGGGAATACTACGAGCAGTACTTC. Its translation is CASSEQGEYYEQYF.